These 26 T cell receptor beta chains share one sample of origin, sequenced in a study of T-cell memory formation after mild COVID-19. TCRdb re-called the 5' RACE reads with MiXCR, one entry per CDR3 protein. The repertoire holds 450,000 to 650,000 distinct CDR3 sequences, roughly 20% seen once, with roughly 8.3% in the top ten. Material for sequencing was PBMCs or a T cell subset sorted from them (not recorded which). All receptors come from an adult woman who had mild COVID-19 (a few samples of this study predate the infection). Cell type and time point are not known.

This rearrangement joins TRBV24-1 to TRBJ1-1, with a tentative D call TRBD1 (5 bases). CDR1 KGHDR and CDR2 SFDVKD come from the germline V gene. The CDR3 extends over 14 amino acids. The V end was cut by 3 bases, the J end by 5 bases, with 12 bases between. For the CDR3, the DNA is TGTGCCACCAGTGATGGGGGGAAGCATACTGAAGCTTTCTTT. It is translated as CATSDGGKHTEAFF.

The CDR3 nucleotides are TGTGCCAGCAGCTCCTCGGGACGGAGGACTGAAGCTTTCTTT. This sequence encodes CASSSSGRRTEAFF. The chain employs TRBV7-2 and TRBJ1-1; a weak D match, TRBD1 (5 bases). This CDR3 has 14 residues. Germline assignment: CDR1 SGHTA and CDR2 FQGNSA. With 4 bases removed from V and 5 bases from J, the gap between germline ends came to 14 bases.

Here the CDR3 DNA reads TGTGCCACGAAACAGGGAGGGAATGAGCAGTTCTTC. Protein product: CATKQGGNEQFF. The rearrangement joins TRBV5-5 to TRBJ2-1, with D possibly TRBD2 on 7 matching bases. The length of the CDR3 is 12 residues. In germline, CDR1 is SGHKS, CDR2 YYEKEE (reference sequence). Trimming removed 9 bases at V and 7 bases at J, with 14 bases between.

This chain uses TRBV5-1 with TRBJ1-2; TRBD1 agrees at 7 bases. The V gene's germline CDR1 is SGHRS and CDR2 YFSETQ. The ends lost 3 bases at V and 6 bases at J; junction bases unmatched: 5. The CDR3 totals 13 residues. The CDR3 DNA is TGCGCCAGCAGCTCGGACAGGATCGATGGCTACACCTTC. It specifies CASSSDRIDGYTF.

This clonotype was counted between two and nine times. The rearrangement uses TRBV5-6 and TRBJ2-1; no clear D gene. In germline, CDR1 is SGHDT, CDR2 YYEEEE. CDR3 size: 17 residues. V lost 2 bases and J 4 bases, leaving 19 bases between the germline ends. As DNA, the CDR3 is TGTGCCAGCAGCTTACCGATAGGGTCATCTGGATACAATGAGCAGTTCTTC. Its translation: CASSLPIGSSGYNEQFF.

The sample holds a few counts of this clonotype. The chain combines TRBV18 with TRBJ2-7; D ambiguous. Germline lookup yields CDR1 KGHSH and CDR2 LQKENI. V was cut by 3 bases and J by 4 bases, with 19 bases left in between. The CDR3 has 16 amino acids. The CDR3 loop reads CASSPVPLVPSYEQYF. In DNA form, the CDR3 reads TGTGCCAGCTCACCCGTTCCCTTAGTCCCATCTTACGAGCAGTACTTC.

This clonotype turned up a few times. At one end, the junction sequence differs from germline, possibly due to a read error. As DNA, the CDR3 is TGTGCCTGGATGGGCGCCTCCGACGAGCAGTACTTC. It yields the protein CAWMGASDEQYF. The chain carries TRBV30 and TRBJ2-7; D call uncertain. Germline V CDR1 and CDR2: GTSNPN, SVGIG (reference sequence). The CDR3 sequence is 12 residues long.

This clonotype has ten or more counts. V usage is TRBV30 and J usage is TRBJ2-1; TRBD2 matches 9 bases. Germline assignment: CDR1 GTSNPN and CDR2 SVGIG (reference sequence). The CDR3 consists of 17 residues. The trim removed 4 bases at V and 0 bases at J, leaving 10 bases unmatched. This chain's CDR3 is CAWTGVASGVSYNEQFF. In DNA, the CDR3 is TGTGCCTGGACAGGTGTTGCTAGCGGGGTCTCCTACAATGAGCAGTTCTTC. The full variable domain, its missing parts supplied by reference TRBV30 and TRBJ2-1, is SQTIHQWPATLVQPVGSPLSLECTVEGTSNPNLYWYRQAAGRGLQLLFYSVGIGQISSEVPQNLSASRPQDRQFILSSKKLLLSDSGFYLCAWTGVASGVSYNEQFFGPGTRLTVL.

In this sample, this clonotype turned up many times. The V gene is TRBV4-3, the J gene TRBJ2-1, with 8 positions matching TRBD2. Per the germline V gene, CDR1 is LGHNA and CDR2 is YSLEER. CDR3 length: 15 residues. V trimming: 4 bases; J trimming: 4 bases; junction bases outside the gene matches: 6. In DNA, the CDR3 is TGCGCCAGCAGCCCAAGCGGGAGCCGGTACAATGAGCAGTTCTTC. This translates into CASSPSGSRYNEQFF.

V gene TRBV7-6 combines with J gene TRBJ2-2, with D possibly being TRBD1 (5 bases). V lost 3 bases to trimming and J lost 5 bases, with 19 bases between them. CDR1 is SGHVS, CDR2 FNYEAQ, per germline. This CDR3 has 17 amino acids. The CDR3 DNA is TGTGCCAGCAGCTTGTCTATAAAAGGACAACAAACCGGGGAGCTGTTTTTT. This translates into CASSLSIKGQQTGELFF.

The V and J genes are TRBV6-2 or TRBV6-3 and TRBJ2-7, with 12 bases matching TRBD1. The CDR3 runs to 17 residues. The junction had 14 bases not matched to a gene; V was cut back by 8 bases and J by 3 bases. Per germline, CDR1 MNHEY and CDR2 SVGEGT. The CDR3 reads CASSGRGQGAADYEQYF. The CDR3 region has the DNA TGTGCCAGCTCCGGGCGGGGACAGGGGGCCGCCGACTACGAGCAGTACTTC.

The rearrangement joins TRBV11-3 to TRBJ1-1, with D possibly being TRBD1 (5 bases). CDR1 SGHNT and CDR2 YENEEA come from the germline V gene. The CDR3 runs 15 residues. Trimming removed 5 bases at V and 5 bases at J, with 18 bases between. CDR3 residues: CASSDRPGLQTEAFF. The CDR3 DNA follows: TGTGCCAGCAGCGATCGGCCGGGACTTCAAACTGAAGCTTTCTTT.

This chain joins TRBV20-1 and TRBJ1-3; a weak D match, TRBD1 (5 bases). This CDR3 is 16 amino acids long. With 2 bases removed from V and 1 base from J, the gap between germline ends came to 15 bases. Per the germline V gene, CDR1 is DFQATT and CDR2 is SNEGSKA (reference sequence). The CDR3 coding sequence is TGCAGTGCTAGATCCCGCGGGGGGACGTCTGGAAACACCATATATTTT. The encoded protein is CSARSRGGTSGNTIYF.

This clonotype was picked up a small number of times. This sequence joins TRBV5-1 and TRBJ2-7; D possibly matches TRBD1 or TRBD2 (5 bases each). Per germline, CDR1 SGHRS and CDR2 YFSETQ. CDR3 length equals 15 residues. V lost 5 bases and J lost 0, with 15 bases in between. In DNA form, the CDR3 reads TGCGCCAGCAGGCCAGAAAGGGGACCCTCCTACGAGCAGTACTTC. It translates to CASRPERGPSYEQYF.

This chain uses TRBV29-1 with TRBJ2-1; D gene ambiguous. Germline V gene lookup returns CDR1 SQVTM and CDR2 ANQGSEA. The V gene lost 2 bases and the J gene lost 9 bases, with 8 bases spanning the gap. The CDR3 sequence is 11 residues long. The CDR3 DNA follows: TGCAGCGTTGAACTTGTGAGTGAGCAGTTCTTC. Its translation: CSVELVSEQFF.

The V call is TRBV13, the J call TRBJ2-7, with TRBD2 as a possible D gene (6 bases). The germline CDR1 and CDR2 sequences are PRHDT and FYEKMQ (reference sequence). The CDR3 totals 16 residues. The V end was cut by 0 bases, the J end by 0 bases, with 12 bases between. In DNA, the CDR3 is TGTGCCAGCAGCTTAGGTGGTAGCGGCCTCTCCTACGAGCAGTACTTC. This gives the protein CASSLGGSGLSYEQYF.

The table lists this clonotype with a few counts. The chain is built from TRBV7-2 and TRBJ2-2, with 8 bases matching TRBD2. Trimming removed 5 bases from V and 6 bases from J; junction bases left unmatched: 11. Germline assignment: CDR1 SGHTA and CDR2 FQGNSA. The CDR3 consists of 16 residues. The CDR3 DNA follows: TGTGCCAGCAGCAAACGGGCGGGAGGAGTATCCGGGGAGCTGTTTTTT. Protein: CASSKRAGGVSGELFF. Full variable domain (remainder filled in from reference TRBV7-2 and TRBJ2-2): GAGVSQSPSNKVTEKGKDVELRCDPISGHTALYWYRQSLGQGLEFLIYFQGNSAPDKSGLPSDRFSAERTGGSVSTLTIQRTQQEDSAVYLCASSKRAGGVSGELFFGEGSRLTVL.

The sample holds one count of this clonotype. The CDR3 loop reads CSARSLRVGNTEAFF. The CDR3 nucleotides are TGCAGTGCTAGGTCTCTCCGCGTCGGGAACACTGAAGCTTTCTTT. The rearrangement joins TRBV20-1 to TRBJ1-1; D uncertain. V was pared by 3 bases and J by 1 base, with 15 bases between. The CDR3 covers 15 residues. Germline V gene data show CDR1 as DFQATT and CDR2 as SNEGSKA (reference sequence).

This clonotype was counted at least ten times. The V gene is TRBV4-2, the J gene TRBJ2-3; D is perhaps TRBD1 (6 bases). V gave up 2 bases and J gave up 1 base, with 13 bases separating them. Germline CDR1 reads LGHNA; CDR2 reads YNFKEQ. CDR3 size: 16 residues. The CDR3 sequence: CASSQLTGPGTDTQYF. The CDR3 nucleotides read TGTGCCAGCAGCCAACTAACAGGGCCGGGCACAGATACGCAGTATTTT.

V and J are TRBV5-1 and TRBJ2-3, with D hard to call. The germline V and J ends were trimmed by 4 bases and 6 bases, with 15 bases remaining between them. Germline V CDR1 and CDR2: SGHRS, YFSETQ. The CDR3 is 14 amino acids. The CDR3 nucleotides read TGCGCCAGCAGCCCAGGTAGGACCCACGATACGCAGTATTTT. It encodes CASSPGRTHDTQYF.

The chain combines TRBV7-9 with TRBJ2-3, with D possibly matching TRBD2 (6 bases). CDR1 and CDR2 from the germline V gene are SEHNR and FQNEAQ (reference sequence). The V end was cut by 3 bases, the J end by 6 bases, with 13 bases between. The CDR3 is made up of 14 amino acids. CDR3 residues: CASSFGTAGDTQYF. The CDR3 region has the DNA TGTGCCAGCAGCTTCGGGACGGCGGGGGATACGCAGTATTTT.

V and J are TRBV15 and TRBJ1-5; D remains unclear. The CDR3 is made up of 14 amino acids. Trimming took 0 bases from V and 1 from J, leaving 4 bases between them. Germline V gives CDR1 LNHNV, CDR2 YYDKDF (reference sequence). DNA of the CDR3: TGTGCCACCAGCAGAGAGAGAAGCAATCAGCCCCAGCATTTT. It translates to CATSRERSNQPQHF.

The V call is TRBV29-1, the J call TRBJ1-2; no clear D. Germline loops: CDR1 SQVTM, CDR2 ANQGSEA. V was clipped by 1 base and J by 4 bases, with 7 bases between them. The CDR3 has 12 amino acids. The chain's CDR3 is CSVEGEFYGYTF. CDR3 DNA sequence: TGCAGCGTTGAAGGGGAATTCTATGGCTACACCTTC. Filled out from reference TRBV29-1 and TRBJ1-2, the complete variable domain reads SAVISQKPSRDICQRGTSLTIQCQVDSQVTMMFWYRQQPGQSLTLIATANQGSEATYESGFVIDKFPISRPNLTFSTLTVSNMSPEDSSIYLCSVEGEFYGYTFGSGTRLTVV.

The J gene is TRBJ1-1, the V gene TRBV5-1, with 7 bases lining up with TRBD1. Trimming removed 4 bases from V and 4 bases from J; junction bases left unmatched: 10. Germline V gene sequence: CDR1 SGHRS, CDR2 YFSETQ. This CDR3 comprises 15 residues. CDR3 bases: TGCGCCAGCAGCCTCTATTCTACAGGGGCCACTGAAGCTTTCTTT. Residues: CASSLYSTGATEAFF.

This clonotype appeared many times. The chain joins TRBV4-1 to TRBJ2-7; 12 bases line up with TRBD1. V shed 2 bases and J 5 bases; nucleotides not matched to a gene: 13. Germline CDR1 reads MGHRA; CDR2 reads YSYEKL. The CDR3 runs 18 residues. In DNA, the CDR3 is TGCGCCAGCAGCCAAACCGGGACAGGGGGCGCCTTTATCCACGAGCAGTACTTC. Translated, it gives CASSQTGTGGAFIHEQYF.

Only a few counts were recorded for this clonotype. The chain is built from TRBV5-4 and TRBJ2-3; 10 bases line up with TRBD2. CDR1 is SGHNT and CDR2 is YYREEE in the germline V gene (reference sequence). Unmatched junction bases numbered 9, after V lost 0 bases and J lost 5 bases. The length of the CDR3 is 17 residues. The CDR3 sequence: CASSLVILAGVRDTQYF. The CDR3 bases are TGTGCCAGCAGCTTGGTAATTCTAGCGGGAGTGAGAGATACGCAGTATTTT.